This is a list of T cell receptor beta chains from one sample in a study of blood T cells in healthy people across ages. TCRdb reanalysed the 5' RACE reads using MiXCR and keeps one entry per CDR3 protein. The sample lists roughly 1.6 million distinct CDR3 sequences, around 35% occurring once. The specimen sequenced was blood. These receptors were taken from a woman aged 25 to 39 in good health. The CDR3 runs from the conserved cysteine through the conserved F or W. The D gene is left open where the match is weak. Size values are once, few and many counts, or a class for expanded clones, and some rows have none.

.	TRBJ1-5	TRBV18	few	TGTGCCAGCTCGGGGGGACGTTTGGGCAATCAGCCCCAGCATTTT	CASSGGRLGNQPQHF
TRBD2	TRBJ2-5	TRBV4-1	few	TGCGCCAGCAGCCAAGACCCAACCGGGACTAGCAAAGAGACCCAGTACTTC	CASSQDPTGTSKETQYF
.	TRBJ1-2	TRBV30	.	TGTGCCTGGAGTTCTCGCGAGGGACACCCTAACTATGGCTACACCTTC	CAWSSREGHPNYGYTF
.	TRBJ1-2	TRBV5-6	.	TGTGCCAGCAGCTTGGTAGCGGCAGGGAATGGCTACACCTTC	CASSLVAAGNGYTF
TRBD2	TRBJ2-7	TRBV4-1	.	TGCGCCAGCAGCCCCCCCCCTAGCGGGAGGTTCGACGAGCAGTACTTC	CASSPPPSGRFDEQYF
.	TRBJ2-7	TRBV7-9	many	TGTGCCAGCAGCTTGGAGGGGGGACAAGAGTACTTC	CASSLEGGQEYF
TRBD1	TRBJ1-5	TRBV10-3	few	TGTGCCATCTGTGAGCCGGGACAGGGGGCGGGACAGCCCCAGCATTTT	CAICEPGQGAGQPQHF
.	TRBJ2-3	TRBV5-1	.	TGCGCCAGCAGCTACACCGAGAGGGCAGATACGCAGTATTTT	CASSYTERADTQYF
.	TRBJ2-7	TRBV5-1	many	TGCGCCAGCAGCCTTTCTCCCGACTACGAGCAGTACTTC	CASSLSPDYEQYF
.	TRBJ2-6	TRBV7-9	.	TGTGCCAGCAGGACCTTGGATAAGACAGAACTCTCTGGGGCCAACGTCCTGACTTTC	CASRTLDKTELSGANVLTF
.	TRBJ2-7	TRBV27	few	TGTGCCAGCAGTCCATCCATTAAGTCCGAGCAGTACTTC	CASSPSIKSEQYF
TRBD2	TRBJ2-3	TRBV14	.	TGTGCCAGCAGCCCAGGGACTAGCTTTCGGGATACGCAGTATTTT	CASSPGTSFRDTQYF
.	TRBJ1-5	TRBV29-1	.	TGCAGCGTCTCAGGGGATAGCAATCAGCCCCAGCATTTT	CSVSGDSNQPQHF
.	TRBJ2-7	TRBV10-2	.	TGCGCCAGCATATCAGGGGCCTACGAGCAGTACTTC	CASISGAYEQYF
TRBD2	TRBJ2-7	TRBV6-1	.	TGTGCCAGCAGTGAGACTAGCGGAAACTACGAGCAGTACTTC	CASSETSGNYEQYF
TRBD2	TRBJ2-1	TRBV10-3	few	TGTGCCATCAGTGAGTCTCCTAGCGGGGTCGTCTCCTACAATGAGCAGTTCTTC	CAISESPSGVVSYNEQFF
.	TRBJ2-7	TRBV2	.	TGTGCCATTGGACGGTTATACGAGCAGTACTTC	CAIGRLYEQYF
.	TRBJ2-3	TRBV28	few	TGTGCCAGCAGTTCGAGCAGGGTGCAAGGCACAGATACGCAGTATTTT	CASSSSRVQGTDTQYF
.	TRBJ2-5	TRBV6-2/TRBV6-3	few	TGTGCCAGCAGTGGGGGGCGGGGAAACCAAGAGACCCAGTACTTC	CASSGGRGNQETQYF
TRBD1	TRBJ2-1	TRBV20-1	.	TGCAGTGCTAGTGTGCGGGACAGGGGGCGCCTTGAGCAGTTCTTC	CSASVRDRGRLEQFF
.	TRBJ1-2	TRBV20-1	.	TGCAGTGCTAGGACAGGTTCTAACTGTGGCTACACCTTC	CSARTGSNCGYTF
.	TRBJ2-7	TRBV3-1	.	TGTGCCCCTGGGGAACAGGGAGGATCCTACGAGCAGTACTTC	CAPGEQGGSYEQYF
TRBD2	TRBJ2-7	TRBV4-2	.	TGTGCCAGCAGCCAAGCCGGGACTAGACGCGAGCAGTACTTC	CASSQAGTRREQYF
TRBD2	TRBJ2-7	TRBV29-1	few	TGCAGCGTTGAGGTTAGCGGGAGGTACGAGCAGTACTTC	CSVEVSGRYEQYF
TRBD1	TRBJ2-3	TRBV10-3	many	TGTGCCATCAGTCCGGGACAGTCCACAGATACGCAGTATTTT	CAISPGQSTDTQYF
TRBD2	TRBJ2-1	TRBV2	.	TGTGCCAGCACCGTGGGGGGGGGTTTCTACAATGAGCAGTTCTTC	CASTVGGGFYNEQFF
TRBD2	TRBJ2-3	TRBV29-1	.	TGCAGCGTCCTGGGACTAGCGGAAGGCCCAGATACGCAGTATTTT	CSVLGLAEGPDTQYF
.	TRBJ2-7	TRBV29-1	many	TGCAGCGTTGTTATCCACGAGCAGTACTTC	CSVVIHEQYF
TRBD1	TRBJ1-6	TRBV6-5	few	TGTGCCAGCAGAAAAGGGACAGGTGTTGATTCACCCCTCCACTTT	CASRKGTGVDSPLHF
TRBD2	TRBJ2-7	TRBV6-4	.	TGTGCCAGCAGCGAGTTTAGCGGGATCTCCTACGAGCAGTACTTC	CASSEFSGISYEQYF
TRBD1	TRBJ1-6	TRBV5-1	many	TGCGCCAGCAGCTTGGAGACAGGGGCGTACTCACCCCTCCACTTT	CASSLETGAYSPLHF
.	TRBJ1-2	TRBV20-1	many	TGCAGTGCGGACAGCTATGGCTACACCTTC	CSADSYGYTF
.	TRBJ2-1	TRBV10-3	few	TGTGCCATCAGTGAGAGGGACACCCTTTTCTATGAGCAGTTCTTC	CAISERDTLFYEQFF
.	TRBJ1-5	TRBV7-2	.	TGTGCCAGCAGCCTCGAGAGACGGCAGCCCCAGCATTTT	CASSLERRQPQHF
.	TRBJ2-1	TRBV20-1	.	TGCAGTGCTAGTACGTTAGCGGCCAGCTCCTACAATGAGCAGTTCTTC	CSASTLAASSYNEQFF
TRBD2	TRBJ2-5	TRBV6-1	.	TGTGCCAGCGAAACCGGGGGGGCCCAAGAGACCCAGTACTTC	CASETGGAQETQYF
TRBD1	TRBJ1-5	TRBV20-1	few	TGCAGTGCTGTACTAACAGGGGGCGCGGGTCAGCCCCAGCATTTT	CSAVLTGGAGQPQHF
.	TRBJ2-3	TRBV27	.	TGTGCCAGCAGTCCCTCGTACCCGGGACACGCACCCACAGATACGCAGTATTTT	CASSPSYPGHAPTDTQYF
.	TRBJ2-5	TRBV20-1	many	TGCAGTGCTAGCATAGCCCAAGAGACCCAGTACTTC	CSASIAQETQYF
TRBD2	TRBJ2-7	TRBV27	.	TGTGCCAGCAGTTTCACGGGACTAAGCTCCTACGAGCAGTACTTC	CASSFTGLSSYEQYF
.	TRBJ1-1	TRBV29-1	.	TGCAGCGTTTTTGTCTACAGGGTTGGCACTGAAGCTTTCTTT	CSVFVYRVGTEAFF
TRBD2	TRBJ2-5	TRBV20-1	.	TGCAGTGTCCCGACTAGCGGGGGGGGTGTCCAAGAGACCCAGTACTTC	CSVPTSGGGVQETQYF
.	TRBJ1-2	TRBV4-1	.	TGCGCCAGCAGTGATATAGGTGGTAACTATGGCTACACCTTC	CASSDIGGNYGYTF
.	TRBJ1-1	TRBV6-1	few	TGTGCCAGCACCACTGAACTGGGAATAACTGAAGCTTTCTTT	CASTTELGITEAFF